The entry below describes one TCR beta chain. This sample is drawn from a study of blood T cell repertoires in COVID-19. The data were produced by immunoSEQ multiplex PCR, yet TCRdb's version contains in-frame clones alone and is incomplete. The repertoire holds under 300,000 clones, with around nine tenths as singletons. The V gene's germline CDR1 is LNHDA and CDR2 SQIVND (reference sequence). The CDR3 extends over 15 amino acids. V dropped 3 bases and J dropped 4; count of bases not matched to a gene: 6. The sequence was collected from a woman in her 40s who had recovered from COVID-19. The J gene is TRBJ1-2, the V gene TRBV19, with 9 nucleotides matching TRBD1. Sequencing input: peripheral blood. CDR3 sequence (DNA): TGTGCCAGTAGTATCCCAACAGGGGGCAGCTATGGCTACACCTTC. Its translation: CASSIPTGGSYGYTF.